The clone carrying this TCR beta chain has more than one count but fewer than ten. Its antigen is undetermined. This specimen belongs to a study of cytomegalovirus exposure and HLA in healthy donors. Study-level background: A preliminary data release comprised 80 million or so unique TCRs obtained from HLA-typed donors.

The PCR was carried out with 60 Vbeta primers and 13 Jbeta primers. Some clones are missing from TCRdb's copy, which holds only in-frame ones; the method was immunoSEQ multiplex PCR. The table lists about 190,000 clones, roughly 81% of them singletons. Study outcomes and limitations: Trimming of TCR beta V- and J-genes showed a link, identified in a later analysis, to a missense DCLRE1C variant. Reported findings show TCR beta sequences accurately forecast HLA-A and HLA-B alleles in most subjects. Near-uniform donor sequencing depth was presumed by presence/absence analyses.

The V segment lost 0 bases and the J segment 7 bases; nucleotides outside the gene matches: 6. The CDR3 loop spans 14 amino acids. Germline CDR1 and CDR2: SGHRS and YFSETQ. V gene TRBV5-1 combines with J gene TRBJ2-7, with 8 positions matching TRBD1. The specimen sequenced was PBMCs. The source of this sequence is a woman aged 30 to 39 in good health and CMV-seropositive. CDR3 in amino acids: CASSLVQGAGEQYF. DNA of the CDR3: TGCGCCAGCAGCTTGGTTCAGGGGGCGGGAGAGCAGTACTTC. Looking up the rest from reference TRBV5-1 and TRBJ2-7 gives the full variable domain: KAGVTQTPRYLIKTRGQQVTLSCSPISGHRSVSWYQQTPGQGLQFLFEYFSETQRNKGNFPGRFSGRQFSNSRSEMNVSTLELGDSALYLCASSLVQGAGEQYFGPGTRLTVT.